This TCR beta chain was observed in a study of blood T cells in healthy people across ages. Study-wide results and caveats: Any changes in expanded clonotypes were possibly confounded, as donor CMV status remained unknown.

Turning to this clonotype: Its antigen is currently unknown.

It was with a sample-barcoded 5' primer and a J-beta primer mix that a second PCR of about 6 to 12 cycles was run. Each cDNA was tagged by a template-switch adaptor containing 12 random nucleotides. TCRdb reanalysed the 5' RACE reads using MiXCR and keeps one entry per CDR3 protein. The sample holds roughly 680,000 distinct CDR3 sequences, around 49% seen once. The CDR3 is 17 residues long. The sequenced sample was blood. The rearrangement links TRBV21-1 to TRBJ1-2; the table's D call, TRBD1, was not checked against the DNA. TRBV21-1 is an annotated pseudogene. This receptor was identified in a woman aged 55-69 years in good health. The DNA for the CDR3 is TGTGCCAGCAGCAGCCGATTACAGGGGGGGGCCCACTATGGCTACACCTTC. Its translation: CASSSRLQGGAHYGYTF.